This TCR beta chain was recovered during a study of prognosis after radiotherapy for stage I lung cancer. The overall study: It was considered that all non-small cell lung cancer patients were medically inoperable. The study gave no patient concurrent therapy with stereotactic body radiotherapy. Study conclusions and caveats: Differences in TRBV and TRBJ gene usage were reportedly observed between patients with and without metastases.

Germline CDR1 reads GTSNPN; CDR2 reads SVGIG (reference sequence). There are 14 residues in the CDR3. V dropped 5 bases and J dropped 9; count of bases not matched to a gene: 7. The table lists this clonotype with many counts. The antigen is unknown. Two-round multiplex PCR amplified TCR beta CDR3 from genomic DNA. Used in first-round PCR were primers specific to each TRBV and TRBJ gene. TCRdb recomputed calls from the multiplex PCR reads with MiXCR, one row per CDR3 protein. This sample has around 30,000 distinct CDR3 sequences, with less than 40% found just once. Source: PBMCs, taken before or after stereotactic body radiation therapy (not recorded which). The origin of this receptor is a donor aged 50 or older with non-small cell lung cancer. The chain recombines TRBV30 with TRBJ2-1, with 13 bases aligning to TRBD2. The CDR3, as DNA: TGTGCCTGGCACCGACTAGCGGGAGGAAGTGAGCAGTTCTTC. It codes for CAWHRLAGGSEQFF.